This T cell receptor beta chain derives from a study of blood T cell repertoires in COVID-19 (dated by TCRdb to the early 2020s). Broadly, across the study: Samples from collaborators originated in the United States, Italy and Spain and spanned both the acute and convalescent phases of COVID-19. The material from the prospective study consisted of cDNA or gDNA derived from T cells, B-cell-depleted T cells, or PBMCs. The dataset comprised deeply sampled blood TCRbeta repertoires from subjects exposed to, actively infected with, or recovered from COVID-19. The repertoires were made available in a free public database intended to serve as a resource for research on the immune response to SARS-CoV-2. Samples came from the ongoing ImmuneRACE study (first 160 participants) plus 1,254 subjects from 6 global collaborators. Nearly every sample came with metadata listing a de-identified subject ID, COVID-19 status, age in years and sex. HLA class I and class II types, where available, came from metadata supplied by the sample provider rather than from assay-based typing. On the study overall, not on this receptor specifically: The amount of clinical and demographic metadata varied by source and participant and was provided uncurated.

A word on this clone: Its recognized antigen is unknown. One base away there is no much larger clone; base qualities are not given.

Each collaborating institution followed its own protocols to collect whole blood in K2EDTA tubes. For TCRbeta analysis, collaborator samples were shipped as frozen whole blood, as isolated PBMCs, or as DNA extracted from either sample type. The immunoSEQ Assay, a bias-controlled multiplex PCR, was used to amplify TCRbeta CDR3 regions from genomic DNA. In the source study's methods: The number of nucleated cells in each sample was estimated by amplification of reference gene primers within the assay. Sequence reads were collapsed and filtered to measure the absolute abundance of every unique TCRbeta CDR3 rearrangement. For each sample, productive Simpson clonality was calculated as the square root of Simpson's diversity index over productive rearrangements. TCRdb obtained this table from immuneACCESS and retained in-frame rearrangements with V and J assigned. These tables miss some clones; where compared with another copy, unresolved V genes account for less than half of the shortfall, and the remainder is unexplained. V and J calls and clone size are copied from that table; D and trimming were computed from the DNA. The sample data list around 130,000 clones, and about four fifths of these were observed just once. The top ten clonotypes cover 15% to 25% of the sample.

Sequenced: peripheral blood. The clonotype comes from an elderly man with acute or convalescent COVID-19.

The base sequence is TGTGCCAGCAGTGACACAGGGTTTTACTACAATGAGCAGTTCTTC. This translates into CASSDTGFYYNEQFF. The chain joins TRBV25-1 to TRBJ2-1; the D segment could be TRBD1, given 6 matching bases. CDR1 MGHDK and CDR2 SYGVNS were looked up in the germline V gene. Taken from cysteine to phenylalanine, the CDR3 has 15 residues. The only DNA kept is the CDR3, 45 bases in frame from the first base. The V end loses 3 bases and the J end loses 3 bases, and a stretch of 12 bases separates them.